The rows below give T cell receptor beta chains drawn from one sample of a study of OX40 agonist ivuxolimab in advanced cancers. Some clones are missing from TCRdb's copy, which holds only in-frame ones; the method was immunoSEQ multiplex PCR. The data show 5,500 to 7,500 clones, with around two thirds seen just once and just under 60% held by the top ten. The sample in question was CD4+ or CD8+ T cells sorted from blood, obtained in a trial of the OX40 agonist ivuxolimab. The receptors were sampled from an adult with an advanced solid tumor such as melanoma, head and neck, liver or kidney cancer. CDR3s include the opening cysteine and the closing phenylalanine or tryptophan. The D gene is left open where the match is weak. Size is omitted from some rows. Given values are once, few, many or a class for expanded clones.

abundance	v_gene	d_gene	j_gene	CDR3nt	CDR3aa
NA	TRBV28	TRBD2	TRBJ2-7	TGTGCCAGCAGTTTTATGGCGGGGGGCTTACAGTACTTC	CASSFMAGGLQYF
NA	TRBV5-1	NA	TRBJ2-1	TGCGCCAGCAGCCCTGGTTTGGACCTTTACAATGAGCAGTTCTTC	CASSPGLDLYNEQFF
NA	TRBV5-6	NA	TRBJ2-5	TGTGCCAGCAGCTTGGTAGGGTACCAAGAGACCCAGTACTTC	CASSLVGYQETQYF
once	TRBV5-5	TRBD2	TRBJ2-1	TGTGCCAGCAGCCCGGCCAGGAGCGGGAGGTTCTTC	CASSPARSGRFF
NA	TRBV7-8	NA	TRBJ2-2	TGTGCCAGCAGCGTAGTAGGAGCCGGGGAGCTGTTTTTT	CASSVVGAGELFF
NA	TRBV5-6	NA	TRBJ1-4	TGTGCCAGCAGCTTGGGGGACAACTATAATGAAAAACTGTTTTTT	CASSLGDNYNEKLFF
NA	TRBV9	TRBD2	TRBJ2-1	TGTGCCAGCAGCGGGGGACTAGCGGGAGGGGTCTACAATGAGCAGTTCTTC	CASSGGLAGGVYNEQFF
NA	TRBV4-1	NA	TRBJ2-7	TGCGCCAGCAGCCAAGACGTGGGAGGGGGGAATGTCTACGAGCAGTACTTC	CASSQDVGGGNVYEQYF
NA	TRBV27	TRBD2	TRBJ2-7	TGTGCCAGCAGTCCGGGGACTAGCGGGACCTACGAGCAGTACTTC	CASSPGTSGTYEQYF
NA	TRBV10-1	NA	TRBJ2-5	TGCGCCAGCAGTGACCACGCAGGGTTAGGGGAGACCCAGTACTTC	CASSDHAGLGETQYF
NA	TRBV9	NA	TRBJ2-1	TGTGCCAGCAGCACCTATGGGGGATTAGGGGGTGAGCAGTTCTTC	CASSTYGGLGGEQFF
NA	TRBV6-4	NA	TRBJ2-3	TGTGCCAGCAGTGATGGGGGCGACACAGATACGCAGTATTTT	CASSDGGDTDTQYF
NA	TRBV7-2	TRBD2	TRBJ2-1	TGTGCCAGCAGCTTAGAGCTGGGGACTAGCGGGACCTACAATGAGCAGTTCTTC	CASSLELGTSGTYNEQFF
NA	TRBV6-1	TRBD1	TRBJ2-7	TGTGCCAGCAGTGAACGACAGGGTAGGTCCTACGAGCAGTACTTC	CASSERQGRSYEQYF
NA	TRBV5-6	NA	TRBJ2-7	TGTGCCAGCAGCTTGGGTGGGGATAGGGAGCAGTACTTC	CASSLGGDREQYF
few	TRBV30	NA	TRBJ2-2	TGTGCCTGGAGTTCAGGGTCCGGGGAGCTGTTTTTT	CAWSSGSGELFF
once	TRBV4-1	NA	TRBJ1-1	TGCGCCAGCAGCCAAGGGGAAGGGGGGGCCACTGAAGCTTTCTTT	CASSQGEGGATEAFF
NA	TRBV6-5	NA	TRBJ2-7	TGTGCCAGCAGTTACTCTGCCGGGGACGAGCAGTACTTC	CASSYSAGDEQYF
NA	TRBV9	NA	TRBJ1-4	TGTGCCAGCAGCGCGGACAGCGCTAATGAAAAACTGTTTTTT	CASSADSANEKLFF